Listed below are T cell receptor beta chains from one sample, sequenced in a study of blood T cell repertoires in COVID-19. Generated by immunoSEQ multiplex PCR, the TCRdb table keeps only in-frame clones and is missing some. Of 58,000 or so clones listed, 78% are singletons. The sample comprised peripheral blood. The source is a human donor in a cohort sampled during active COVID-19. Each CDR3 is given with its conserved first and last residue.

TRBV24-1 | CATRGTGTYEQYF
TRBV27 | CASSLSAGVAETQYF
TRBV11-2 | CASSFQNTGELFF
TRBV11-2 | CASSLVYHLGTFSNQPQHF
TRBV7-2 | CASSLAPGQGAEAFF
TRBV19 | CASSIAIRGYEQYF
TRBV7-9 | CASSLGRGTSGRNEQFF
TRBV6-1 | CASSDGQGAFSGANVLTF
TRBV15 | CATSKNRDVANYGYTF
TRBV7-6 | CASSLPTRQGAGLSGELFF
TRBV7-2 | CASSLAHSSYNSPLHF
TRBV7-2 | CASRTGLVEDTQYF
TRBV5-4 | CASSLGDRATYEQYF
TRBV4-1 | CASSRDRGVNEKLFF
TRBV18 | CASLPGTSGNGEQYF
TRBV28 | CAARGSRAFPNEKLFF
TRBV25-1 | CASSWTSGNIYEQYF
TRBV28 | CASSFSGAGGPHYEQYF
TRBV2 | CASSPLGAGGAVGEQYF
TRBV2 | CASMAEYSGNTIYF
TRBV7-2 | CASSSRTGLAIYEQYF
TRBV20-1 | CSASPGTGSGWNSPLHF
TRBV28 | CASSSRLTGGYEQYF
TRBV6-2/TRBV6-3 | CASSSTGNTIYF
TRBV19 | CASSPQGGQPFYEQYF
TRBV9 | CASSSRTGASNYGYTF
TRBV9 | CASSVGQGLGYYGYTF
TRBV21-1 | CASSKEEADPTNEKLFF
TRBV5-1 | CASSFGQGSAEAFF
TRBV28 | CASRPRQGHYEQYF
TRBV5-4 | CASSRQGPSSYEQYF
TRBV7-9 | CASSPQTGGPRDEQFF
TRBV24-1 | CATSDPGVNEQFF
TRBV29-1 | CSVALGTGVLYGYTF
TRBV11-3 | CASSPGTGDGELFF
TRBV28 | CASSLGREAGQYF
TRBV30 | CAWRSPGVWNGYTF
TRBV7-8 | CASSLTAYEQYF
TRBV6-1 | CASSEYRTSGNTDTQYF
TRBV5-4 | CASSPRGGYEQYF
TRBV18 | CASSLGGVTGELFF